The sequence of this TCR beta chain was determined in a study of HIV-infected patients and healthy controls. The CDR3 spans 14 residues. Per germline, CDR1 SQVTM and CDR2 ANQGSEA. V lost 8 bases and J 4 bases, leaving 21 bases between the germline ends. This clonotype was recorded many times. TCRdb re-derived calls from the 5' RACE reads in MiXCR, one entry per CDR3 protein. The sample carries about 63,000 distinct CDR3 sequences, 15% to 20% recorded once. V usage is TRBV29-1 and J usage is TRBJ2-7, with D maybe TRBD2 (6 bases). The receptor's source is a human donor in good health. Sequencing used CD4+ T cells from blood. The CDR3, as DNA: TGCAGCATAAGTCCCGACTATGGAGGGTACGAGCAGTACTTC. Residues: CSISPDYGGYEQYF.